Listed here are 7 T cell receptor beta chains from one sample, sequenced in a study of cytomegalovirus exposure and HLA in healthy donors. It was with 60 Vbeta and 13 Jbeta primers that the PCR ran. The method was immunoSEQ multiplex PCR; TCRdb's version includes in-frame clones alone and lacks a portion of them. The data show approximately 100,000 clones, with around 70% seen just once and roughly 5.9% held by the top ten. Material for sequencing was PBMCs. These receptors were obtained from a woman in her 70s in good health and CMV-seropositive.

CDR3 in DNA: TGCGCCAGCAGCCAGGGAGGGAATAACTATGGCTACACCTTC. Translating it yields CASSQGGNNYGYTF. The genes are TRBV4-1 and TRBJ1-2; no firm D call. CDR1 is MGHRA and CDR2 is YSYEKL in the germline V gene. CDR3 length: 14 residues. V was cut by 3 bases and J by 1 base, with 9 bases left in between.

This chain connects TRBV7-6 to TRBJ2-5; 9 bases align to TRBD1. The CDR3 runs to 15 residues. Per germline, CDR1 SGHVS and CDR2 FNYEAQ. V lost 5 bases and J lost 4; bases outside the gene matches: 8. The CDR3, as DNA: TGTGCCAGCAGCAGCGGGACAGGGTTTCGAGAGACCCAGTACTTC. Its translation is CASSSGTGFRETQYF.

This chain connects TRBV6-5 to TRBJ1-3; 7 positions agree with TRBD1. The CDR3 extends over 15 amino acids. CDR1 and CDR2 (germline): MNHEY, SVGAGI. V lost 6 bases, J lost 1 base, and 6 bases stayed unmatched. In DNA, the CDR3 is TGTGCCAGCAGCCCCGACAGGGCTTCTGGAAACACCATATATTTT. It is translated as CASSPDRASGNTIYF.

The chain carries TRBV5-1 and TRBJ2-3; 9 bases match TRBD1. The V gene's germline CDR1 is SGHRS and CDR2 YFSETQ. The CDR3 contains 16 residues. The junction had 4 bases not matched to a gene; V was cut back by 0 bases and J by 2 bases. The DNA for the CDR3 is TGCGCCAGCAGCTTGGGCCGGGACAGGGCCACAGATACGCAGTATTTT. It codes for CASSLGRDRATDTQYF.

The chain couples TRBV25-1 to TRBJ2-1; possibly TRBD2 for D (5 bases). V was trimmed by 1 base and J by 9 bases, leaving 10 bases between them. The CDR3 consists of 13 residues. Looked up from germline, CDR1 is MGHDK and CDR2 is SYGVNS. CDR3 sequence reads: CASSELRVGEQFF. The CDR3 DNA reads TGTGCCAGCAGTGAATTGAGGGTTGGTGAGCAGTTCTTC.

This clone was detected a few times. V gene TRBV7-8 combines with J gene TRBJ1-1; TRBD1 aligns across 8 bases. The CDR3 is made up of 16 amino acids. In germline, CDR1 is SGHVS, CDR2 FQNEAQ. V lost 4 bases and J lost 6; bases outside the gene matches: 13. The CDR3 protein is CASSSGATGAVSEAFF. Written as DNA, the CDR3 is TGTGCCAGCAGCTCAGGCGCGACAGGGGCCGTTTCTGAAGCTTTCTTT.

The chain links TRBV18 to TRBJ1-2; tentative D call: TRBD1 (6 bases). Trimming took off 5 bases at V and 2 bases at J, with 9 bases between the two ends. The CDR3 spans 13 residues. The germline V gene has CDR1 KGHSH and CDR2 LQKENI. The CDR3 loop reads CASSSGQNYGYTF. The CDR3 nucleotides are TGTGCCAGCTCATCAGGACAGAACTATGGCTACACCTTC. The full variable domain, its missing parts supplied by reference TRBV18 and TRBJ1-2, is NAGVMQNPRHLVRRRGQEARLRCSPMKGHSHVYWYRQLPEEGLKFMVYLQKENIIDESGMPKERFSAEFPKEGPSILRIQQVVRGDSAAYFCASSSGQNYGYTFGSGTRLTVV.